These 13 T cell receptor beta chains were all obtained from the same sample, sequenced in a study of cytomegalovirus exposure and HLA in healthy donors. The PCR ran on 60 Vbeta and 13 Jbeta primers. Libraries were prepared by immunoSEQ multiplex PCR; TCRdb keeps only in-frame clonotypes and omits some of them. The sample data list approximately 71,000 clones. Sequenced: PBMCs. The receptors derive from a female donor in good health and CMV-seropositive.

The chain recombines TRBV6-5 with TRBJ1-2; TRBD1 matches 7 bases. After removal of 5 bases from V and 0 bases from J, the junction contained 6 bases not matched to a gene. The V gene's germline CDR1 is MNHEY and CDR2 SVGAGI. This CDR3 has 15 amino acids. The CDR3 DNA follows: TGTGCCAGCAGTCGAACCGGGACAGCTAACTATGGCTACACCTTC. Encoded protein: CASSRTGTANYGYTF.

This chain joins TRBV10-1 and TRBJ1-5; possibly TRBD1 for D (5 bases). The CDR3 is made up of 14 amino acids. With 4 bases removed from V and 0 bases from J, the gap between germline ends came to 7 bases. The germline V gene encodes CDR1 WNHNN and CDR2 SYGVQD (reference sequence). This CDR3 is CASSGTYSNQPQHF. CDR3 nucleotides: TGCGCCAGCAGTGGGACATATAGCAATCAGCCCCAGCATTTT.

Remarks on this clone: The sample holds other DNA sequences that translate to the same CDR3. V usage is TRBV18 and J usage is TRBJ1-6; weak D call: TRBD1 (6 bases). Trimming shortened V by 3 bases and J by 1 base, and 10 bases separated the two germline ends. The germline gives CDR1 KGHSH, CDR2 LQKENI. The CDR3 is made up of 16 amino acids. DNA for the CDR3: TGTGCCAGCTCACCGCCAGACAGGTCCTATAATTCACCCCTCCACTTT. Translation: CASSPPDRSYNSPLHF.

This sequence joins TRBV28 and TRBJ2-3, with D maybe TRBD1 (6 bases). Germline V gene lookup returns CDR1 MDHEN and CDR2 SYDVKM. V lost 11 bases to trimming and J lost 4 bases, with 16 bases between them. CDR3 length: 13 residues. CDR3 amino acids: CACCLRGPDTQYF. As DNA, the CDR3 is TGTGCCTGCTGCCTCAGGGGCCCAGATACGCAGTATTTT.

As to this clone: The junction differs from germline at one of its ends, possibly a read error. The chain carries TRBV28 and TRBJ2-7; 7 positions agree with TRBD1. Germline assignment: CDR1 MDHEN and CDR2 SYDVKM. The CDR3 runs 11 residues. The CDR3: CASSSTDRSIF. In DNA, the CDR3 is TGTGCCAGCAGTTCAACGGACAGGTCGATCTTC.

The genes are TRBV6-1 and TRBJ2-5, with 12 nucleotides matching TRBD2. CDR3 length equals 15 residues. The J segment lost 4 bases and the V segment lost 2 bases, leaving 2 bases of the junction unmatched. Looked up from germline, CDR1 is MNHNS and CDR2 is SASEGT. CDR3 nucleotide sequence: TGTGCCAGCAGTGAACTAGCGGGAGGGCCAGAGACCCAGTACTTC. Protein product: CASSELAGGPETQYF.

The rearrangement joins TRBV19 to TRBJ1-4; D is uncertain. Germline loops: CDR1 LNHDA, CDR2 SQIVND (reference sequence). The V end was cut by 2 bases, the J end by 0 bases, with 10 bases between. The length of the CDR3 is 16 residues. The CDR3 reads CASSISQVATNEKLFF. The CDR3 nucleotides are TGTGCCAGTAGTATATCTCAGGTTGCAACTAATGAAAAACTGTTTTTT.

J is TRBJ2-7 and V is TRBV18, with 7 bases fitting TRBD2. From germline, CDR1 is KGHSH and CDR2 LQKENI. The CDR3 contains 14 residues. V was pared by 3 bases and J by 3 bases, with 5 bases of the junction left unmatched. The CDR3 nucleotides are TGTGCCAGCTCACCGGACCTAGCGGTCTACGAGCAGTACTTC. Its protein product is CASSPDLAVYEQYF.

CDR3 bases: TGCGCCAGCAGCCCCAGTGGTTCCGGGGAGCTGTTTTTT. Its protein product is CASSPSGSGELFF. The rearrangement links TRBV4-3 to TRBJ2-2; no firm D call. V was trimmed by 4 bases and J by 6 bases, leaving 9 bases between them. Germline CDR1 is LGHNA and CDR2 is YSLEER. The length of the CDR3 is 13 residues.

The chain couples TRBV7-2 to TRBJ2-1, with TRBD1 matching 9 bases. The junction had 5 bases not matched to a gene; V was cut back by 1 base and J by 4 bases. The CDR3 sequence is 16 residues long. Germline V gene lookup returns CDR1 SGHTA and CDR2 FQGNSA. CDR3 bases: TGTGCCAGCAGCTTAGATGGGACAGGGCTATACAATGAGCAGTTCTTC. Amino acids: CASSLDGTGLYNEQFF.

J is TRBJ2-5 and V is TRBV15, with 9 bases lining up with TRBD2. The CDR3 contains 16 residues. The J segment lost 3 bases and the V segment lost 3 bases, leaving 8 bases of the junction unmatched. Germline V CDR1 and CDR2: LNHNV, YYDKDF (reference sequence). CDR3 in amino acids: CATSSFKAGGEETQYF. DNA for the CDR3: TGTGCCACCAGCAGCTTTAAGGCGGGGGGGGAAGAGACCCAGTACTTC.

A remark on this clone: This same CDR3 is encoded by further DNA sequences in the sample. The chain is built from TRBV2 and TRBJ1-1; D unresolved. Per germline, CDR1 SNHLY and CDR2 FYNNEI. Between the trimmed V and J ends, which lost 10 bases and 11 bases, there was a span of 17 bases. The CDR3 runs to 11 residues. This CDR3 reads CAINIGGTAFF. CDR3 nucleotides: TGTGCCATAAATATTGGAGGTACGGCTTTCTTT. Full variable domain (rest looked up from reference TRBV2 and TRBJ1-1): EPEVTQTPSHQVTQMGQEVILRCVPISNHLYFYWYRQILGQKVEFLVSFYNNEISEKSEIFDDQFSVERPDGSNFTLKIRSTKLEDSAMYFCAINIGGTAFFGQGTRLTVV.

This rearrangement joins TRBV11-2 to TRBJ1-5; no definite D call. CDR3 length: 14 residues. The V gene lost 4 bases and the J gene lost 4 bases, with 11 bases spanning the gap. CDR1 SGHAT and CDR2 FQNNGV come from the germline V gene. CDR3 sequence reads: CASSSLHDNQPQHF. CDR3 bases: TGTGCCAGCAGCTCTTTACACGATAATCAGCCCCAGCATTTT.